Each of the 11 T cell receptor beta chains below was sequenced from the same sample in a study of cytomegalovirus exposure and HLA in healthy donors. With 60 Vbeta and 13 Jbeta primers, the PCR was carried out. Method: immunoSEQ multiplex PCR; TCRdb's copy keeps in-frame clones and lacks some. The sample contains around 210,000 clones, 65% to 80% of which appear only once. Sequenced material: PBMCs. Receptors were obtained from a man between 50 and 59 years old in good health and CMV-seronegative.

CDR3 sequence (DNA): TGTGCCAGCGGGATAGCGGGAGGGCCATACGAGCAGTACTTC. Its translation: CASGIAGGPYEQYF. V gene TRBV6-5 combines with J gene TRBJ2-7, with 11 bases identical to TRBD2. V was pared by 8 bases and J by 4 bases, with 7 bases of the junction left unmatched. Germline V CDR1 and CDR2: MNHEY, SVGAGI. The CDR3 is 14 amino acids.

The V gene is TRBV6-6, the J gene TRBJ2-3; D remains unclear. V was pared by 2 bases and J by 1 base, with 7 bases between. Per the germline V gene, CDR1 is MNHNY and CDR2 is SVGAGI (reference sequence). This CDR3 has 14 residues. CDR3 sequence: CASSYEVRTDTQYF. The CDR3 DNA follows: TGTGCCAGCAGTTACGAGGTTCGCACAGATACGCAGTATTTT.

V is TRBV9 and J is TRBJ1-2, with D uncertain. The CDR3 runs 13 residues. CDR1 and CDR2 (germline): SGDLS, YYNGEE. V dropped 3 bases and J dropped 2 bases, with 8 bases sitting between them. DNA for the CDR3: TGTGCCAGCAGCGCCCAGAAAAACTATGGCTACACCTTC. Its protein product is CASSAQKNYGYTF.

This clone has only one observation. The chain is built from TRBV6-1 and TRBJ2-3; 10 nucleotides agree with TRBD2. Germline CDR1 reads MNHNS; CDR2 reads SASEGT. The CDR3 sequence is 14 residues long. With 6 bases clipped from V and 1 base from J, the junction kept 1 base outside the gene matches. CDR3 DNA sequence: TGTGCCAGCAGAAGCGGGAGGGGCACAGATACGCAGTATTTT. Its translation is CASRSGRGTDTQYF.

The chain combines TRBV7-6 with TRBJ2-3; 10 bases match TRBD2. CDR3 length: 15 amino acids. V lost 2 bases, J lost 6 bases, and 5 bases stayed unmatched. CDR1 SGHVS and CDR2 FNYEAQ come from the germline V gene. The CDR3 DNA reads TGTGCCAGCAGCTTAACTAGCGGGGTCCCGGATACGCAGTATTTT. It specifies CASSLTSGVPDTQYF.

V is TRBV19 and J is TRBJ1-1; 9 positions agree with TRBD1. The CDR3 sequence is 12 residues long. Trimming removed 6 bases from V and 7 bases from J; junction bases left unmatched: 3. CDR1 LNHDA and CDR2 SQIVND come from the germline V gene (reference sequence). In DNA form, the CDR3 reads TGTGCCAGTAGACAGGGGGCGGTTGAAGCTTTCTTT. Its translation: CASRQGAVEAFF.

This clone was found a few times. The V call is TRBV27, the J call TRBJ1-2, with TRBD1 matching over 7 bases. This CDR3 has 11 residues. Germline V gene lookup returns CDR1 MNHEY and CDR2 SMNVEV (reference sequence). The V segment lost 7 bases and the J segment 7 bases; nucleotides outside the gene matches: 3. CDR3 bases: TGTGCCAGCATTTACAGGGGTGGCTACACCTTC. Protein sequence: CASIYRGGYTF.

Only a few counts were recorded for this clone. The junction departs from the called germline gene at one end, perhaps through a read error. The chain employs TRBV28 and TRBJ2-7, with 9 bases lining up with TRBD1. CDR1 and CDR2 from the germline V gene are MDHEN and SYDVKM. This CDR3 spans 11 amino acids. Here the CDR3 DNA reads TGTGCCAGCAGGGGGACAGGGCAAAACCGATTC. Encoded protein: CASRGTGQNRF.

This chain uses TRBV28 with TRBJ1-2; TRBD1 matches 9 bases. The ends lost 6 bases at V and 0 bases at J; junction bases unmatched: 8. This CDR3 has 16 amino acids. Germline loops: CDR1 MDHEN, CDR2 SYDVKM. The CDR3 loop is CASSPGGQGANYGYTF. CDR3 sequence (DNA): TGTGCCAGCAGCCCCGGGGGACAGGGAGCTAACTATGGCTACACCTTC.

V usage is TRBV5-1 and J usage is TRBJ2-1; perhaps TRBD2 as D (5 bases). The CDR3 is 13 residues long. V lost 2 bases and J lost 3, with 6 bases in between. Germline values: CDR1 SGHRS, CDR2 YFSETQ. The CDR3 loop is CASSLADYNEQFF. As DNA, the CDR3 is TGCGCCAGCAGCTTAGCGGACTACAATGAGCAGTTCTTC.

The chain joins TRBV4-1 to TRBJ2-1; the match to TRBD2 covers 12 bases. CDR1 and CDR2 (germline): MGHRA, YSYEKL. The trim removed 4 bases at V and 6 bases at J, leaving 4 bases unmatched. The CDR3 covers 15 residues. The CDR3 loop is CASSPSGRASNEQFF. Here the CDR3 DNA reads TGCGCCAGCAGCCCTAGCGGGAGGGCCTCCAATGAGCAGTTCTTC.